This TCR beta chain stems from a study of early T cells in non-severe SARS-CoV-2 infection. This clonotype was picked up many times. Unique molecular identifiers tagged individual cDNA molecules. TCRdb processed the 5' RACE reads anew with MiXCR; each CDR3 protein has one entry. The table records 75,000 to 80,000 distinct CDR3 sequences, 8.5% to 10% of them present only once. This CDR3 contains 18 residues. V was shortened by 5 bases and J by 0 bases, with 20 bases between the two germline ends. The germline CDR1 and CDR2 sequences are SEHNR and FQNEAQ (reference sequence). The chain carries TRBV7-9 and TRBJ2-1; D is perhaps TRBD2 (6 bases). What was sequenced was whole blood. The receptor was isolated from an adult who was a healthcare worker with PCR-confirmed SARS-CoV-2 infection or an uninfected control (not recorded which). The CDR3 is CASSPGRPSEGSYNEQFF. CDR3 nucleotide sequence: TGTGCCAGCAGCCCGGGTCGACCTAGCGAAGGCTCCTACAATGAGCAGTTCTTC.